These 9 T cell receptor beta chains were sequenced from one sample in a study of blood T cell repertoires in COVID-19. This table comes from immunoSEQ multiplex PCR, and its TCRdb copy is limited to in-frame clones, with some not included. The sample contains about 45,000 clones, 80% of which appear only once. Specimen: peripheral blood. The origin of the receptors is a man in his 70s with acute or convalescent COVID-19.

The chain links TRBV2 to TRBJ1-2, with TRBD1 matching over 7 bases. The length of the CDR3 is 15 residues. Looked up from germline, CDR1 is SNHLY and CDR2 is FYNNEI. The V segment lost 8 bases and the J segment 2 bases; nucleotides outside the gene matches: 11. The CDR3 coding sequence is TGTGCCAGCTCTTACGACGACAGGGACAACTATGGCTACACCTTC. This sequence encodes CASSYDDRDNYGYTF.

The chain links TRBV6-6 to TRBJ2-5, with D possibly matching TRBD1 (5 bases). In germline, CDR1 is MNHNY, CDR2 SVGAGI (reference sequence). V dropped 6 bases and J dropped 0 bases, with 8 bases sitting between them. The CDR3 contains 13 residues. The CDR3 sequence: CASRDSYQETQYF. The CDR3 bases are TGTGCCAGCAGAGACAGTTACCAAGAGACCCAGTACTTC.

The V call is TRBV21-1, the J call TRBJ1-1. TRBV21-1 counts as a pseudogene. The CDR3 sequence is 13 residues long. In DNA, the CDR3 is TGTGCCAGCAGGGGCGGGCGGGGCACTGAAGCTTTCTTT. Translating it yields CASRGGRGTEAFF.

The V call is TRBV7-3, the J call TRBJ1-2; D remains unclear. Germline lookup yields CDR1 SGHTA and CDR2 FQGTGA. The CDR3 has 15 amino acids. The ends were cut back, 1 base at V and 5 bases at J, with 14 bases in the middle. DNA for the CDR3: TGTGCCAGCAGCTTAAAGGGAGGCAGCCCATATGGCTACACCTTC. Its protein is CASSLKGGSPYGYTF.

This clone was picked up one time. This sequence joins TRBV19 and TRBJ1-5; D is possibly TRBD1 (5 bases). The V and J ends lost 5 bases and 7 bases respectively, with 15 bases between them. CDR1 and CDR2 from the germline V gene are LNHDA and SQIVND (reference sequence). The CDR3 has 14 residues. In DNA, the CDR3 is TGTGCCAGTAGTCAGGCAGGGAAAGGGCAGCCCCAGCATTTT. Its translation is CASSQAGKGQPQHF.

This chain joins TRBV3-1 (or the pseudogene TRBV3-2) and TRBJ2-3; 13 nucleotides agree with TRBD2. Germline V gene data show CDR1 as LGHDT and CDR2 as YNNKEL (reference sequence). The J segment lost 0 bases and the V segment lost 1 base, leaving 13 bases of the junction unmatched. The CDR3 covers 21 residues. The CDR3, as DNA: TGTGCCAGCAGCCAAGTTCCCCTTTGGACTAGCGGGGGCCTTAGCACAGATACGCAGTATTTT. It is translated as CASSQVPLWTSGGLSTDTQYF.

The chain joins TRBV7-8 to TRBJ2-2; 10 positions agree with TRBD1. V shed 4 bases and J 5 bases; nucleotides not matched to a gene: 7. The CDR3 length is 16 residues. Germline V gene data show CDR1 as SGHVS and CDR2 as FQNEAQ. CDR3 protein: CASSYTRDRGTGELFF. As DNA, the CDR3 is TGTGCCAGCAGCTACACCCGGGACAGGGGTACCGGGGAGCTGTTTTTT.

The chain carries TRBV19 and TRBJ1-5, with no clear D. V was cut by 2 bases and J by 6 bases, with 5 bases left in between. CDR1 is LNHDA and CDR2 is SQIVND in the germline V gene (reference sequence). The CDR3 is 12 residues long. DNA for the CDR3: TGTGCCAGTAGTATACGGAGTCAGCCCCAGCATTTT. As protein: CASSIRSQPQHF.

This clone was observed a few times. V usage is TRBV3-1 (or the pseudogene TRBV3-2) and J usage is TRBJ2-1; 16 nucleotides agree with TRBD2. The CDR3 contains 15 residues. The germline V gene encodes CDR1 LGHDT and CDR2 YNNKEL (reference sequence). V lost 6 bases to trimming and J lost 7 bases; unmatched junction nucleotides: 3. CDR3 sequence reads: CASRGLAGGPNEQFF. CDR3 sequence (DNA): TGTGCCAGCAGGGGACTAGCGGGGGGGCCGAATGAGCAGTTCTTC.